This T cell receptor (beta chain) appears in the sequencing data of a study of tumor-infiltrating lymphocytes in primary liver carcinoma. Study conclusions and caveats: Tumor samples exhibited a significantly greater top-250-clone fraction than blood samples (p = 0.039).

Production of TCR beta cDNA used around 500 ng total RNA together with a constant-region primer. Modified slightly, ARM-PCR produced TCR beta libraries over three nested multiplex PCR rounds. In the first two PCR rounds, TRBV1-TRBV30 forward primers were paired with a C-beta reverse primer, and each round lasted about 9 cycles. Each CDR3 protein is one row after TCRdb ran MiXCR on the multiplex PCR reads. The sample records about 200,000 distinct CDR3 sequences, about 61% being singletons. This clonotype appeared many times. Its matching antigen is unknown. RNA was extracted from whole blood without cell sorting, alongside germline DNA. Preoperatively, about 4 milliliters of peripheral blood were collected. V shed 6 bases, J shed 12 bases, and the junction held 8 bases outside the gene matches. This CDR3 region has 13 residues. Germline CDR1 and CDR2: WNHNN and SYGVQD (reference sequence).

The sample taken for sequencing was peripheral blood. The receptor comes from a woman in her sixties with primary liver carcinoma and hepatitis B virus infection. This chain links TRBV10-1 with TRBJ2-1; 10 bases are shared with TRBD2. The CDR3 DNA reads TGCGCCAGCAGCTTTCTAGCGGGGGAAGTGCAGTTCTTC. It encodes CASSFLAGEVQFF.